Here is one TCR beta chain with its context. No antigen is known for it. The data were taken from a study of cytotoxic CD8 clonotypes in ibrutinib-treated CLL. General observations from the study: Clonality rose at ibrutinib response and fell back toward baseline at progression.

Here immunoSEQ multiplex PCR was the method, and the copy in TCRdb shows in-frame clones only, minus some. The table lists almost 250,000 clones, roughly 70% of them singletons. CDR3 length: 16 residues. CDR1 and CDR2 (germline): LGHNA, YNFKEQ. Trimming at V came to 0 bases and at J to 4 bases, leaving 7 bases not matched to a gene. The V and J genes are TRBV4-2 and TRBJ2-7; 9 nucleotides align to TRBD2. This material consisted of PBMCs, taken after 24 months of ibrutinib treatment. The clonotype comes from a human donor with chronic lymphocytic leukemia. The chain's CDR3 is CASSQEGGLAFYEQYF. CDR3 bases: TGTGCCAGCAGCCAAGAAGGGGGACTAGCCTTTTACGAGCAGTACTTC.